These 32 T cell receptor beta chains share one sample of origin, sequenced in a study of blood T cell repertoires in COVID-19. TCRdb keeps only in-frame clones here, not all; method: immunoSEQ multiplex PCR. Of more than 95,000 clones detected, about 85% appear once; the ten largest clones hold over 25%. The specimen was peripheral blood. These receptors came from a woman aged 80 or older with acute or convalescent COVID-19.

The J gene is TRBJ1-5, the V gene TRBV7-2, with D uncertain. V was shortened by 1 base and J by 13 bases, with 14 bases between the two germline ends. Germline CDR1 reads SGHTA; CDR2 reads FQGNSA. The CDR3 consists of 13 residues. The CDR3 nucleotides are TGTGCCAGCAGCTTAGGGCGGGAAAAAGGACAGCATTTT. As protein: CASSLGREKGQHF.

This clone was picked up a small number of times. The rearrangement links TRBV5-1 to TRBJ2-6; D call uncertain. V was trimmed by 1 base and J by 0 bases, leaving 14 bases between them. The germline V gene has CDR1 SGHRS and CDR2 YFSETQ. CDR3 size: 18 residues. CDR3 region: CASSLSWQASSGANVLTF. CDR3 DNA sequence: TGCGCCAGCAGCTTGAGTTGGCAGGCCTCCTCTGGGGCCAACGTCCTGACTTTC.

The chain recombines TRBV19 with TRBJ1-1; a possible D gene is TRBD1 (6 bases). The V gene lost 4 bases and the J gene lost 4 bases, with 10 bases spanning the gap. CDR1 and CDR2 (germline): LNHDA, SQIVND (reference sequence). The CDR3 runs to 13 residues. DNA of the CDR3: TGTGCCAGTAGTAAGGCGGGGGCCACTGAAGCTTTCTTT. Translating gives CASSKAGATEAFF.

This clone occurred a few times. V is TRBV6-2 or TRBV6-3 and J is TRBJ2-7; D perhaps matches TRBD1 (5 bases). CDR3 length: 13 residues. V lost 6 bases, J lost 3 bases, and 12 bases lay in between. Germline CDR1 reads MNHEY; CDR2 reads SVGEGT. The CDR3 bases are TGTGCCAGCAGCCGCGGACACTTCTACGAGCAGTACTTC. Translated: CASSRGHFYEQYF.

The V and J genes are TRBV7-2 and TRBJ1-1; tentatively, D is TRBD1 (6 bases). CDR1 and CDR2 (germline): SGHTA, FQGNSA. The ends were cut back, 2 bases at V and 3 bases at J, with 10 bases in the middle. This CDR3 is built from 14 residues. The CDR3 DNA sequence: TGTGCCAGCAGCTTACCCAGGGGCGACACTGAAGCTTTCTTT. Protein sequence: CASSLPRGDTEAFF.

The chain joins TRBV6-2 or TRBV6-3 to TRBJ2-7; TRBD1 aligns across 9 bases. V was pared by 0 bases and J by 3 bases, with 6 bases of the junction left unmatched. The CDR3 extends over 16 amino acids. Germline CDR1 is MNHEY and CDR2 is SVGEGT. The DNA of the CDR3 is TGTGCCAGCAGTTACTCCGGGACAGGGAATTTCTACGAGCAGTACTTC. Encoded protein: CASSYSGTGNFYEQYF.

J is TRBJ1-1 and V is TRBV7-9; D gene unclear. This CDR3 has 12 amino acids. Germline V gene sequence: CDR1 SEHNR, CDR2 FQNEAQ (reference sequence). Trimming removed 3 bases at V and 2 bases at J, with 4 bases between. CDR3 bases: TGTGCCAGCAGCTTTCTAAACACTGAAGCTTTCTTT. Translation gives CASSFLNTEAFF. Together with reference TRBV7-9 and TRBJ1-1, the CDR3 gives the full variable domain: DTGVSQNPRHKITKRGQNVTFRCDPISEHNRLYWYRQTLGQGPEFLTYFQNEAQLEKSRLLSDRFSAERPKGSFSTLEIQRTEQGDSAMYLCASSFLNTEAFFGQGTRLTVV.

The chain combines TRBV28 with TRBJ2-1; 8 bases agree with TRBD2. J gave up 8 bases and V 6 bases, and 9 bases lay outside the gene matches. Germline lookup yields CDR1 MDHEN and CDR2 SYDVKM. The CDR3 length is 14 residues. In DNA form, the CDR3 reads TGTGCCAGCAGCGGACCGGGACTAGGATATGAGCAGTTCTTC. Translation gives CASSGPGLGYEQFF.

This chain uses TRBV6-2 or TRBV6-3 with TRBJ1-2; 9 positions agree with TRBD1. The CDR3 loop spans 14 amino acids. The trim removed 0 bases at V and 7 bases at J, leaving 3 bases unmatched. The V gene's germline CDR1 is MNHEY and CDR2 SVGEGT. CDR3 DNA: TGTGCCAGCAGTTACTCGAACAGGGGGCTTGGCTACACCTTC. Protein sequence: CASSYSNRGLGYTF.

CDR3 amino acids: CASSSADRNTEAFF. CDR3 bases: TGTGCCAGCAGCTCGGCCGACAGGAACACTGAAGCTTTCTTT. This chain uses TRBV6-5 with TRBJ1-1; perhaps TRBD1 as D (5 bases). Deletions cut 6 bases from V and 1 base from J, with 12 bases between. CDR1 and CDR2 (germline): MNHEY, SVGAGI. This CDR3 is 14 amino acids long.

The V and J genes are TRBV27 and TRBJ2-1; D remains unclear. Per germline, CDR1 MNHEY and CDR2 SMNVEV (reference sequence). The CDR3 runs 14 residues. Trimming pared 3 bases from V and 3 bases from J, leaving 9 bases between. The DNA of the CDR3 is TGTGCCAGCAGTTTTGCCGGTAGCTACAATGAGCAGTTCTTC. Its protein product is CASSFAGSYNEQFF.

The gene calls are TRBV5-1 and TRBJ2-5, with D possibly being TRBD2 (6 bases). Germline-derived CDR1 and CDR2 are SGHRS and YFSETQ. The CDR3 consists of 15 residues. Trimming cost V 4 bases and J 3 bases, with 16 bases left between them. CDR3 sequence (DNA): TGCGCCAGCAGCGGAGGGACTTTTGTAGAAGAGACCCAGTACTTC. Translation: CASSGGTFVEETQYF.

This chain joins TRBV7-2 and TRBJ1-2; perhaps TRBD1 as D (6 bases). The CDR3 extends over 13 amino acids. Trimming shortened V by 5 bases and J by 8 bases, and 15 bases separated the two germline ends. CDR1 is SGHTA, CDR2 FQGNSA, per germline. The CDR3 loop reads CASSPLGQSGYTF. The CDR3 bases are TGTGCCAGCAGCCCTCTTGGACAGTCGGGCTACACCTTC.

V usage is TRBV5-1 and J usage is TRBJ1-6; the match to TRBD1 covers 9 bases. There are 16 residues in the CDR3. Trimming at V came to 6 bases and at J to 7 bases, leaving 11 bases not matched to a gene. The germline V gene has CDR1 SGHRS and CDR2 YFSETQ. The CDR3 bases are TGCGCCAGCAAGAATCTCGCCGGGACAGGGAATTCACCCCTCCACTTT. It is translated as CASKNLAGTGNSPLHF.

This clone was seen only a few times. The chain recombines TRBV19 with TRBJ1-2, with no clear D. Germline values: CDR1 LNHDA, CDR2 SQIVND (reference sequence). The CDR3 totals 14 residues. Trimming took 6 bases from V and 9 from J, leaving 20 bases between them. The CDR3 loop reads CASRKREGFYSYTF. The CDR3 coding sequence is TGTGCCAGTAGAAAAAGGGAGGGATTTTATAGCTACACCTTC. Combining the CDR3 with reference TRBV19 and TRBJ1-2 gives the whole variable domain DGGITQSPKYLFRKEGQNVTLSCEQNLNHDAMYWYRQDPGQGLRLIYYSQIVNDFQKGDIAEGYSVSREKKESFPLTVTSAQKNPTAFYLCASRKREGFYSYTFGSGTRLTVV.

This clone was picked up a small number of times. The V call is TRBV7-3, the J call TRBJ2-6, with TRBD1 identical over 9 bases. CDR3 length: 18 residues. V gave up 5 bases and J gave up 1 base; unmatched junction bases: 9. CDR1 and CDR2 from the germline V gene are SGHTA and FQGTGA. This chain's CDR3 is CASSPSGTGWSGANVLTF. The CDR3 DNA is TGTGCCAGCAGCCCCTCCGGGACAGGGTGGTCTGGGGCCAACGTCCTGACTTTC.

CDR3 coding DNA: TGTGCCAGCAGTGAAACGACTAGCGGGGGGGCTACAGCCAAAAACATTCAGTACTTC. It specifies CASSETTSGGATAKNIQYF. The rearrangement joins TRBV6-1 to TRBJ2-4; 14 nucleotides line up with TRBD2. The CDR3 has 19 residues. Trimming took 2 bases from V and 0 from J; bases not matched to a gene: 6. The germline gives CDR1 MNHNS, CDR2 SASEGT.

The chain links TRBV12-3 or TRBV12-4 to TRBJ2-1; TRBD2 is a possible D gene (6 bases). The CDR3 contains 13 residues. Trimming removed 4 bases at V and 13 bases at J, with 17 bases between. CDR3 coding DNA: TGTGCCAGCAGTTGGGTAGCGGACTTTATTCAGTTCTTC. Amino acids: CASSWVADFIQFF.

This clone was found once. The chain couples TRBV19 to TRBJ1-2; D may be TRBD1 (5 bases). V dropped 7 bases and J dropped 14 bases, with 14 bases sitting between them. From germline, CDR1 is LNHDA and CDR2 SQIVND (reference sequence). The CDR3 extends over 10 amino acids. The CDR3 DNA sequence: TGTGCCAGTAAGGGTTCAGGGTGGACCTTC. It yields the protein CASKGSGWTF. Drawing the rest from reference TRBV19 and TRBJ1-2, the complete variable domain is DGGITQSPKYLFRKEGQNVTLSCEQNLNHDAMYWYRQDPGQGLRLIYYSQIVNDFQKGDIAEGYSVSREKKESFPLTVTSAQKNPTAFYLCASKGSGWTFGSGTRLTVV.

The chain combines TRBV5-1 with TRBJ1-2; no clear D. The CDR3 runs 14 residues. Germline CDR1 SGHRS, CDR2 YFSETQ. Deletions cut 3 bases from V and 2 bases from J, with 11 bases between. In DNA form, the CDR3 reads TGCGCCAGCAGCTCTAGAGCCCCGAACTATGGCTACACCTTC. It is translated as CASSSRAPNYGYTF.

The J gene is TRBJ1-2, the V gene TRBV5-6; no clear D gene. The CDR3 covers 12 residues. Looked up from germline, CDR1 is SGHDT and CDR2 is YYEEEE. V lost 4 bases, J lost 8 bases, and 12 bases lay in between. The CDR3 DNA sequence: TGTGCCAGCAGCCTTGACATGATCGGCTACACCTTC. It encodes CASSLDMIGYTF.

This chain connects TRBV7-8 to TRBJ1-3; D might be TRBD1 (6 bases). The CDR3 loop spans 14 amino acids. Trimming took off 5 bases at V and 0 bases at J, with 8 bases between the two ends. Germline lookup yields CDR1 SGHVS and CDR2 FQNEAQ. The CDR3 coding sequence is TGTGCCAGCAGCACAGGGAACTCTGGAAACACCATATATTTT. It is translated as CASSTGNSGNTIYF.

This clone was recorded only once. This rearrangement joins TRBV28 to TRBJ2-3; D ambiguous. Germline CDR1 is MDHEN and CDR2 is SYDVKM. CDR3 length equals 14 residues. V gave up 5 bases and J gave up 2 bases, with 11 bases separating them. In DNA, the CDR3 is TGTGCCAGCAGTCCCCGGCAGGCCACAGATACGCAGTATTTT. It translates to CASSPRQATDTQYF.

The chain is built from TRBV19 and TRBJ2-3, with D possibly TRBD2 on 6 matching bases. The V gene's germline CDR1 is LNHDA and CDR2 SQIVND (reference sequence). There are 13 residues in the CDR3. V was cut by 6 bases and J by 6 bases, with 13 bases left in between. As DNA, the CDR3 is TGTGCCAGTAGACATCGTCTAGCGGATACGCAGTATTTT. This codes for CASRHRLADTQYF.

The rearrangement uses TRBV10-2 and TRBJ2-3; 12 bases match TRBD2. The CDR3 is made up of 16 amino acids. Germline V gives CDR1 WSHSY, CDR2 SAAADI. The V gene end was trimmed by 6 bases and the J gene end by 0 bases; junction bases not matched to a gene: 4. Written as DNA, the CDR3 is TGCGCCAGCAGACTAGCGGGGGGAAGGAGCACAGATACGCAGTATTTT. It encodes CASRLAGGRSTDTQYF.

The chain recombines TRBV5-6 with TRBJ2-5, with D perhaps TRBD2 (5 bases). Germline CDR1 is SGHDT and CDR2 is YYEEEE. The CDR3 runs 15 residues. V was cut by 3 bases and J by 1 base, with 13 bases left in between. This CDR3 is CASSSGMSFQETQYF. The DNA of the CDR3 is TGTGCCAGCAGCTCGGGGATGAGCTTCCAAGAGACCCAGTACTTC.

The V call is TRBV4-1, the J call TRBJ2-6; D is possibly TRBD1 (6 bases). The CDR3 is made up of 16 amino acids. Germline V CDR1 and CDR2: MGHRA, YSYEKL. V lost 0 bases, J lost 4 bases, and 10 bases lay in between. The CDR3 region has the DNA TGCGCCAGCAGCCAAGATGACAGGTCCGGGGCCAACGTCCTGACTTTC. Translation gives CASSQDDRSGANVLTF.

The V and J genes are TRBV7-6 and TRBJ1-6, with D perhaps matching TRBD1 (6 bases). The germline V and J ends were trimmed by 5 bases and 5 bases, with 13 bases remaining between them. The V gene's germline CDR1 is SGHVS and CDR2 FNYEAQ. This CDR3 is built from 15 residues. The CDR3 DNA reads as TGTGCCAGCAGCCCCAGACAGGCCCATAATTCACCCCTCCACTTT. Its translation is CASSPRQAHNSPLHF.

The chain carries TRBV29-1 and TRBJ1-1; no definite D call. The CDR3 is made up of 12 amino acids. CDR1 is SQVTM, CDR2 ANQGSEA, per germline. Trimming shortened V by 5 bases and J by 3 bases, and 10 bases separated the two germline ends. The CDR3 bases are TGCAGCGTTTCCAGACTGGACACTGAAGCTTTCTTT. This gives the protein CSVSRLDTEAFF.

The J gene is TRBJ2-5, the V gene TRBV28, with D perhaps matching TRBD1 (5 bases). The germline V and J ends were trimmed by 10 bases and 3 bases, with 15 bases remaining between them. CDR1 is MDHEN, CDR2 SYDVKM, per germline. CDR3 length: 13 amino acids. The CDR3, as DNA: TGTGCCACCGAGACAGCACCAAAAGAGACCCAGTACTTC. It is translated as CATETAPKETQYF.

This CDR3 reads CASSQNGQGNYGYTF. In DNA form, the CDR3 reads TGTGCCAGCAGCCAAAATGGACAGGGGAACTATGGCTACACCTTC. The gene calls are TRBV3-1 (or the pseudogene TRBV3-2) and TRBJ1-2, with 9 bases aligning to TRBD1. V gave up 2 bases and J gave up 2 bases; unmatched junction bases: 3. The CDR3 extends over 15 amino acids. From germline, CDR1 is LGHDT and CDR2 YNNKEL (reference sequence).

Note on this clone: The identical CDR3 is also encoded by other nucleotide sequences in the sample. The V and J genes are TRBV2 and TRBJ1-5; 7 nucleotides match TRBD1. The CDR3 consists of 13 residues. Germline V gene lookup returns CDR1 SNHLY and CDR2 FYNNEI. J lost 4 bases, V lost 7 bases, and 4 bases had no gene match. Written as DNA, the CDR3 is TGTGCCAGCAAGGGACAGTCGAATCAGCCCCAGCATTTT. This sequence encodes CASKGQSNQPQHF. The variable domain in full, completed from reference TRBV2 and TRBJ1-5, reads EPEVTQTPSHQVTQMGQEVILRCVPISNHLYFYWYRQILGQKVEFLVSFYNNEISEKSEIFDDQFSVERPDGSNFTLKIRSTKLEDSAMYFCASKGQSNQPQHFGDGTRLSIL.